Presented here are 25 T cell receptor beta chains from one specimen sequenced in a study of molecular identifiers for immune sequencing clone quantification. MiXCR, run by TCRdb on the PCR reads, gives a single entry per CDR3 protein. The sample carries approximately 550,000 distinct CDR3 sequences, over 20% recorded once. Sample: naive CD8+ T cells from blood, with Jurkat cell RNA spiked in. Subset given: FACS-sorted CD8+CD4-CCR7+CD45RA+ naive T cells. These TCRs come from a human donor in good health. Some libraries in this study had Jurkat cell RNA spiked in.

In this sample, this clonotype turned up many times. The gene calls are TRBV4-2 and TRBJ2-7; D is unclear. Germline CDR1 reads LGHNA; CDR2 reads YNFKEQ. Trimming pared 8 bases from V and 0 bases from J, leaving 11 bases between. The CDR3 contains 13 residues. Here the CDR3 DNA reads TGTGCCAGCCGCGAAGCCGGCTCCTACGAGCAGTACTTC. It specifies CASREAGSYEQYF.

This clonotype was recorded at least ten times. The rearrangement uses TRBV19 and TRBJ1-5; possible D gene TRBD1, 6 bases. The germline gives CDR1 LNHDA, CDR2 SQIVND (reference sequence). Trimming took 3 bases from V and 4 from J, leaving 13 bases between them. CDR3 length: 15 amino acids. CDR3 nucleotides: TGTGCCAGTAGTATTTTCGGGGGCGGAAATCAGCCCCAGCATTTT. This translates into CASSIFGGGNQPQHF.

Concerning this clonotype: This could be a read error, since a much larger clone is one nucleotide away. This likely comes from a read error, as the CDR3 has no conserved phenylalanine or tryptophan at its end. The chain recombines TRBV7-9 with TRBJ1-1; D unclear. The CDR3 contains 12 residues. CDR1 and CDR2 from the germline V gene are SEHNR and FQNEAQ (reference sequence). Trimming removed 7 bases at V and 2 bases at J, with 8 bases between. The CDR3 loop is CASTYQNTEAFL. The CDR3 region has the DNA TGTGCCAGCACCTACCAAAACACTGAAGCTTTCCTT.

This clonotype was seen at least ten times. The chain has TRBV12-3 or TRBV12-4 and TRBJ1-1, with D unclear. This CDR3 region has 12 residues. The V end was cut by 2 bases, the J end by 4 bases, with 5 bases between. In DNA, the CDR3 is TGTGCCAGCAGTTTATTCGGCACTGAAGCTTTCTTT. It translates to CASSLFGTEAFF.

The V call is TRBV24-1, the J call TRBJ2-3; 13 positions agree with TRBD2. This CDR3 region has 17 residues. V lost 2 bases and J lost 1; bases outside the gene matches: 2. From germline, CDR1 is KGHDR and CDR2 SFDVKD. The CDR3 DNA follows: TGTGCCACCAGTGATTGGGGACTAGCGGGACGCACAGATACGCAGTATTTT. It translates to CATSDWGLAGRTDTQYF.

The CDR3 sequence: CASSLPRQAQETQYF. The CDR3 DNA sequence: TGTGCCAGCAGCTTACCCCGACAGGCCCAAGAGACCCAGTACTTC. The gene calls are TRBV7-9 and TRBJ2-5, with D maybe TRBD1 (6 bases). Trimming shortened V by 2 bases and J by 1 base, and 11 bases separated the two germline ends. The CDR3 length is 15 residues. Germline values: CDR1 SEHNR, CDR2 FQNEAQ (reference sequence).

The chain is built from TRBV15 and TRBJ1-5; D gene uncertain. There are 15 residues in the CDR3. From germline, CDR1 is LNHNV and CDR2 YYDKDF (reference sequence). V was clipped by 5 bases and J by 0 bases, with 11 bases between them. CDR3 loop: CATSPEFNSNQPQHF. CDR3 coding DNA: TGTGCCACCAGCCCCGAGTTTAATAGCAATCAGCCCCAGCATTTT. Drawing the rest from reference TRBV15 and TRBJ1-5, the complete variable domain is DAMVIQNPRYQVTQFGKPVTLSCSQTLNHNVMYWYQQKSSQAPKLLFHYYDKDFNNEADTPDNFQSRRPNTSFCFLDIRSPGLGDTAMYLCATSPEFNSNQPQHFGDGTRLSIL.

This clonotype has at least ten counts. This chain joins TRBV27 and TRBJ2-7; D is unresolved. This CDR3 spans 12 amino acids. V gave up 8 bases and J gave up 2 bases, with 10 bases separating them. The V gene's germline CDR1 is MNHEY and CDR2 SMNVEV (reference sequence). The CDR3 sequence is CASRDNPYEQYF. The DNA of the CDR3 is TGTGCCAGCCGAGACAACCCCTACGAGCAGTACTTC.

The J gene is TRBJ2-2, the V gene TRBV13, with 10 bases that match TRBD1. After removal of 0 bases from V and 7 bases from J, the junction contained 11 bases not matched to a gene. Germline CDR1 PRHDT, CDR2 FYEKMQ (reference sequence). The CDR3 is 18 residues long. CDR3 amino acids: CASSLGRIRDRGDGELFF. The CDR3 DNA reads TGTGCCAGCAGCTTAGGGAGGATACGGGACAGGGGAGACGGGGAGCTGTTTTTT.

As to this clonotype: The junction and the germline gene differ at one end; a read error may be behind it. The CDR3 DNA reads as TGTGCCAGTAGGATGGGGGTAGGGAGCAATCAGCCCCAGCGTTTT. Translating it yields CASRMGVGSNQPQRF. This chain joins TRBV7-2 and TRBJ1-5, with D tentatively TRBD1 (5 bases). Germline V gives CDR1 SGHTA, CDR2 FQGNSA. This CDR3 is 15 amino acids long.

This clonotype was seen at least ten times. The CDR3 here is CATTQAATGELFF. The CDR3 bases are TGTGCCACCACTCAGGCGGCCACCGGGGAGCTGTTTTTT. V is TRBV24-1 and J is TRBJ2-2; D call uncertain. There are 13 residues in the CDR3. V was cut by 8 bases and J by 4 bases, with 10 bases left in between. Germline V gene lookup returns CDR1 KGHDR and CDR2 SFDVKD.

CDR3 bases: TGCAGTGCTAGAGAGCACTCGGTGACTACCGAGCAGTACTTC. It is translated as CSAREHSVTTEQYF. The J gene is TRBJ2-7, the V gene TRBV20-1; tentatively, D is TRBD2 (5 bases). Trimming pared 0 bases from V and 6 bases from J, leaving 15 bases between. The CDR3 is 14 amino acids. CDR1 is DFQATT, CDR2 SNEGSKA, per germline (reference sequence).

This clonotype was seen only a few times. This chain links TRBV7-6 with TRBJ1-1; no definite D call. The V gene lost 3 bases and the J gene lost 0 bases, with 11 bases spanning the gap. The CDR3 extends over 15 amino acids. CDR1 is SGHVS and CDR2 is FNYEAQ in the germline V gene. CDR3 loop: CASSFRPDLNTEAFF. CDR3 bases: TGTGCCAGCAGCTTCCGGCCAGACTTGAACACTGAAGCTTTCTTT.

This clonotype appeared many times. This chain joins TRBV7-6 and TRBJ1-1; TRBD1 might be the D (5 bases). With 5 bases removed from V and 0 bases from J, the gap between germline ends came to 13 bases. The CDR3 sequence is 15 residues long. Germline-derived CDR1 and CDR2 are SGHVS and FNYEAQ. For the CDR3, the DNA is TGTGCCAGCAGCCTCTCTCGGGACCTGAACACTGAAGCTTTCTTT. Amino acids: CASSLSRDLNTEAFF.

Points on this clonotype: This may be a read error, as it is one base from a much larger clone. This sequence joins TRBV28 and TRBJ1-1; 7 bases are a match to TRBD1. In germline, CDR1 is MDHEN, CDR2 SYDVKM. This CDR3 region has 13 residues. The CDR3, as DNA: TGTGCCCGCAGTTTAGGGAGGGGGCTTGAAGCTTTCTTT. The encoded protein is CARSLGRGLEAFF.

This clonotype was detected a few times. The gene calls are TRBV19 and TRBJ2-7, with TRBD2 matching over 11 bases. The CDR3 totals 16 residues. V lost 0 bases and J lost 1; bases outside the gene matches: 2. The germline V gene has CDR1 LNHDA and CDR2 SQIVND (reference sequence). CDR3 region: CASSIEIAGGSYEQYF. In DNA form, the CDR3 reads TGTGCCAGTAGTATAGAGATAGCGGGAGGGTCCTACGAGCAGTACTTC.

The chain couples TRBV10-3 to TRBJ2-3; TRBD2 matches at 12 bases. CDR3 length: 15 amino acids. Looked up from germline, CDR1 is ENHRY and CDR2 is SYGVKD. V lost 4 bases to trimming and J lost 2 bases; unmatched junction nucleotides: 1. The CDR3 sequence: CAISGTSGVTDTQYF. DNA of the CDR3: TGTGCCATCAGTGGGACTAGCGGGGTCACAGATACGCAGTATTTT.

This clonotype was seen repeatedly, ten times or more. The CDR3 region is CASSYQGASYEQYF. The CDR3 nucleotides are TGTGCCAGCAGTTACCAGGGGGCTTCCTACGAGCAGTACTTC. The chain recombines TRBV6-5 with TRBJ2-7; TRBD1 matches 8 bases. V shed 2 bases, J shed 1 base, and the junction held 1 base outside the gene matches. The CDR3 length is 14 residues. Germline assignment: CDR1 MNHEY and CDR2 SVGAGI.

This clonotype was observed many times. The chain is built from TRBV4-3 and TRBJ2-7, with TRBD1 matching over 9 bases. The germline CDR1 and CDR2 sequences are LGHNA and YSLEER. Germline trimming cut 4 bases from V and 1 base from J; bases unmatched to any gene: 2. This CDR3 has 14 residues. CDR3 sequence: CASSLDRGSYEQYF. The CDR3 DNA reads as TGCGCCAGCAGCCTCGACAGGGGGTCCTACGAGCAGTACTTC.

V is TRBV12-3 or TRBV12-4 and J is TRBJ1-1, with a weak D call TRBD1 (5 bases). V was clipped by 3 bases and J by 0 bases, with 20 bases between them. The CDR3 has 18 amino acids. The CDR3 reads CASSFTGTSPIMNTEAFF. CDR3 DNA sequence: TGTGCCAGCAGTTTCACCGGGACCAGCCCAATTATGAACACTGAAGCTTTCTTT.

Ten or more counts support this clonotype. The chain is built from TRBV7-2 and TRBJ2-3, with TRBD1 matching over 11 bases. After removal of 4 bases from V and 6 bases from J, the junction contained 6 bases not matched to a gene. This CDR3 has 15 residues. Germline values: CDR1 SGHTA, CDR2 FQGNSA. CDR3 region: CASSSRDRGVDTQYF. CDR3 nucleotides: TGTGCCAGCAGCTCACGGGACAGGGGGGTGGATACGCAGTATTTT.

This clonotype was picked up a small number of times. V gene TRBV5-4 combines with J gene TRBJ2-5; D call uncertain. CDR3 length: 15 residues. V was trimmed by 0 bases and J by 4 bases, leaving 13 bases between them. The germline gives CDR1 SGHNT, CDR2 YYREEE (reference sequence). The CDR3 region is CASSLDRWELETQYF. The CDR3 DNA follows: TGTGCCAGCAGCTTGGATCGGTGGGAATTAGAGACCCAGTACTTC.

The DNA for the CDR3 is TGTGCCAGCAGTTACTCGGGGGATAGGACAGAAGACAATCAGCCCCAGCATTTT. It is translated as CASSYSGDRTEDNQPQHF. The chain has TRBV6-5 and TRBJ1-5, with D tentatively TRBD1 (6 bases). Trimming left V 0 bases short and J 3 bases short, with 18 bases between. The CDR3 spans 18 residues. Germline CDR1 MNHEY, CDR2 SVGAGI.

The chain links TRBV10-3 to TRBJ1-5; D gene uncertain. Germline lookup yields CDR1 ENHRY and CDR2 SYGVKD. Trimming took off 0 bases at V and 6 bases at J, with 9 bases between the two ends. This CDR3 contains 14 residues. The CDR3 bases are TGTGCCATCAGTGAGTCGATCGCGGGTCAGCCCCAGCATTTT. Translation: CAISESIAGQPQHF.

V is TRBV6-4 and J is TRBJ1-5; D not certain. CDR1 MRHNA and CDR2 SNTAGT come from the germline V gene. The V and J ends lost 7 bases and 1 base respectively, with 17 bases between them. This CDR3 contains 16 residues. CDR3 nucleotide sequence: TGTGCCAGCAACAAACCGGGGTGTCGGAGCAATCAGCCCCAGCATTTT. It is translated as CASNKPGCRSNQPQHF.